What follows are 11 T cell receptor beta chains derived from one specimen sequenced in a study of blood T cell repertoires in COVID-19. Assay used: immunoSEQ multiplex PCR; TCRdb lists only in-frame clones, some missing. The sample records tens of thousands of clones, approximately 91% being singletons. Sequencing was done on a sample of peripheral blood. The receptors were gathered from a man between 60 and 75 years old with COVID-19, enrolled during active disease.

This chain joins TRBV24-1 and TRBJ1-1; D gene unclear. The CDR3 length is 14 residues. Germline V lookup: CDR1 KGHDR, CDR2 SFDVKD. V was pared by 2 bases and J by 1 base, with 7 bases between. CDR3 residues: CATSDSGANTEAFF. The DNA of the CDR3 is TGTGCCACCAGTGATTCCGGAGCGAACACTGAAGCTTTCTTT.

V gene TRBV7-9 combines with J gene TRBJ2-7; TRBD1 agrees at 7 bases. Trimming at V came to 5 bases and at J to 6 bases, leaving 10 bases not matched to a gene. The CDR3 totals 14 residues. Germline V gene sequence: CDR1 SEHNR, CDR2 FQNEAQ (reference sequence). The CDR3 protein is CASSAHRGWGEQYF. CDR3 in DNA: TGTGCCAGCAGCGCACACAGGGGTTGGGGCGAGCAGTACTTC. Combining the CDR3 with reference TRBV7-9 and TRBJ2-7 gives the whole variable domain DTGVSQNPRHKITKRGQNVTFRCDPISEHNRLYWYRQTLGQGPEFLTYFQNEAQLEKSRLLSDRFSAERPKGSFSTLEIQRTEQGDSAMYLCASSAHRGWGEQYFGPGTRLTVT.

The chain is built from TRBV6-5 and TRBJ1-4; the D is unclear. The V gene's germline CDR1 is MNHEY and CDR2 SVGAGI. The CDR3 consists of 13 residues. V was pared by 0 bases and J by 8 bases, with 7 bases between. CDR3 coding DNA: TGTGCCAGCAGTTACTCTCCCGGGGAAAAACTGTTTTTT. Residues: CASSYSPGEKLFF.

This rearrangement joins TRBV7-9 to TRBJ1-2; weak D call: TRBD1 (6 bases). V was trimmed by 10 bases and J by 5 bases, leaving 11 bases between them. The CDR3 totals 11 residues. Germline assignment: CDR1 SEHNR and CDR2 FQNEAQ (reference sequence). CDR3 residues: CATADSYGYTF. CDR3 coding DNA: TGTGCCACCGCGGACAGTTATGGCTACACCTTC.

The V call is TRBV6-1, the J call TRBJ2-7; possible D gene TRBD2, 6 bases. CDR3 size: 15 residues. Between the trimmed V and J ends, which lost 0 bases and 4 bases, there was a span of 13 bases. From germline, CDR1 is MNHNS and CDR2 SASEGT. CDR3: CASSEAGGVGYEQYF. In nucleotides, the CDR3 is TGTGCCAGCAGTGAAGCAGGAGGGGTCGGTTACGAGCAGTACTTC.

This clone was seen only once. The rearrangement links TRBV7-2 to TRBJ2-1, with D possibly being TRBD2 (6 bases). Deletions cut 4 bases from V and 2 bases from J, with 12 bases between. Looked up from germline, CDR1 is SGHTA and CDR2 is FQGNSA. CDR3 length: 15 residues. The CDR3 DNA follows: TGTGCCAGCAGCTCCCGGGACTTTACCTACAATGAGCAGTTCTTC. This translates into CASSSRDFTYNEQFF. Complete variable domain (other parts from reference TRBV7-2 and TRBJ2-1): GAGVSQSPSNKVTEKGKDVELRCDPISGHTALYWYRQSLGQGLEFLIYFQGNSAPDKSGLPSDRFSAERTGGSVSTLTIQRTQQEDSAVYLCASSSRDFTYNEQFFGPGTRLTVL.

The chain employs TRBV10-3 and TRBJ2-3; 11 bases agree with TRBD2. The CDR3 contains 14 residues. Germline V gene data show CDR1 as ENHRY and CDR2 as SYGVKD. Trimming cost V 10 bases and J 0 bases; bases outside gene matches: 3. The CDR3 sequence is CATRLAGSTDTQYF. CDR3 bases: TGTGCCACTCGACTAGCGGGAAGCACAGATACGCAGTATTTT.

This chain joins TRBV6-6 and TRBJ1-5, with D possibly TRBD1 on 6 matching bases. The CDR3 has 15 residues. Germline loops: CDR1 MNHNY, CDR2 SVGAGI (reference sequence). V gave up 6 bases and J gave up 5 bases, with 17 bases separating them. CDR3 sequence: CASSPGGTRHQPQHF. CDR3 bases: TGTGCCAGCAGCCCTGGTGGGACAAGACATCAGCCCCAGCATTTT.

The CDR3, as DNA: TGTGCCACCAGCAGAGATTTAGCGGGAGGGCCAAGGGAGCAGTTCTTC. This sequence encodes CATSRDLAGGPREQFF. The chain uses TRBV15 and TRBJ2-1, with 11 nucleotides matching TRBD2. The CDR3 is made up of 16 amino acids. The V segment lost 0 bases and the J segment 10 bases; nucleotides outside the gene matches: 8. Germline V gene lookup returns CDR1 LNHNV and CDR2 YYDKDF (reference sequence). Looking up the rest from reference TRBV15 and TRBJ2-1 gives the full variable domain: DAMVIQNPRYQVTQFGKPVTLSCSQTLNHNVMYWYQQKSSQAPKLLFHYYDKDFNNEADTPDNFQSRRPNTSFCFLDIRSPGLGDTAMYLCATSRDLAGGPREQFFGPGTRLTVL.

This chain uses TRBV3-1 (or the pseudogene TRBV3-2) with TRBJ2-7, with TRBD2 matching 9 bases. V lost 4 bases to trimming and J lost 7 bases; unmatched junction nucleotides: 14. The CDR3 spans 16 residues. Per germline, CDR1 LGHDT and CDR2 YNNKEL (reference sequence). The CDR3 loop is CASSPELAGPDGEQYF. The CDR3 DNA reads TGTGCCAGCAGCCCCGAGCTAGCGGGACCCGACGGGGAGCAGTACTTC.

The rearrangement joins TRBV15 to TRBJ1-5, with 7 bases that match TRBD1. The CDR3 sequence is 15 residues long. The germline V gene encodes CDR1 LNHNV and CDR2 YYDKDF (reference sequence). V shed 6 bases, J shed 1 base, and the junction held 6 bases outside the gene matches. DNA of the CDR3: TGTGCCACCAGTTCGCCGGGACAGAGCAATCAGCCCCAGCATTTT. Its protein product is CATSSPGQSNQPQHF.